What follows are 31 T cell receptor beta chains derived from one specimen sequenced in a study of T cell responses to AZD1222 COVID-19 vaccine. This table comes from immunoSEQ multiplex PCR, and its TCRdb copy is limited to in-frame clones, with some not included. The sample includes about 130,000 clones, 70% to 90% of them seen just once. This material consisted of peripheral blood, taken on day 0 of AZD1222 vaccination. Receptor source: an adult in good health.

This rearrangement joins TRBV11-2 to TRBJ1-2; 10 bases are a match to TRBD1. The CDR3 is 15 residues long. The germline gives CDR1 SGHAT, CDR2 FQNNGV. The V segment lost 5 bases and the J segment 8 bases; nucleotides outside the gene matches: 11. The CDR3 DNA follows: TGTGCCAGCAGCCCGGACAGGGGGGACGCGAGGGGCTACACCTTC. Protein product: CASSPDRGDARGYTF.

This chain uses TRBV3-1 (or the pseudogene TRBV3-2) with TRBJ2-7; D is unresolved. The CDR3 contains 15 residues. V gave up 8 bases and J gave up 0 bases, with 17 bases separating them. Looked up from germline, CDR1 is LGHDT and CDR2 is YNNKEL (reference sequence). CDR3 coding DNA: TGTGCCAGCTCCCAAGGGTGGGCAGTCTCCTACGAGCAGTACTTC. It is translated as CASSQGWAVSYEQYF.

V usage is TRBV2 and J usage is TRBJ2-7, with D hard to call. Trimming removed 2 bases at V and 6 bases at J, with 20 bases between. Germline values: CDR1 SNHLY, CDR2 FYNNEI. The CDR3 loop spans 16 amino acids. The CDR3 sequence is CASSEWSTRVKSEQYF. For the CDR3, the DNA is TGTGCCAGCAGTGAATGGTCTACGAGAGTGAAGTCCGAGCAGTACTTC.

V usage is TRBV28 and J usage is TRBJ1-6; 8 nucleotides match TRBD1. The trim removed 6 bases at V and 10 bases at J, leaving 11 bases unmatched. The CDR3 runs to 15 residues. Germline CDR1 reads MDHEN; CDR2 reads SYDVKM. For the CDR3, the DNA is TGTGCCAGCAGCCCCGCCGGGACAGGTACCTCACCCCTCCACTTT. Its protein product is CASSPAGTGTSPLHF.

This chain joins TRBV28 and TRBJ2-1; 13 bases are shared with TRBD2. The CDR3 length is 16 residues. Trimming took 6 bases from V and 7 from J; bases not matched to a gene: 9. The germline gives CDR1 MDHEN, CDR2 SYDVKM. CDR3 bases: TGTGCCAGCAGCCTATTTGGGACTAGCGGGGCGAATGAGCAGTTCTTC. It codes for CASSLFGTSGANEQFF.

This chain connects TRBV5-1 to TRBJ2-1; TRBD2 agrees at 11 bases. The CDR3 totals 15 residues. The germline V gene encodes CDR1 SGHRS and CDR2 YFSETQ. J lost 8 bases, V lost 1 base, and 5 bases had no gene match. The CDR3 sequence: CASSLIAGGPHEQFF. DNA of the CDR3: TGCGCCAGCAGCTTGATAGCGGGAGGGCCTCATGAGCAGTTCTTC.

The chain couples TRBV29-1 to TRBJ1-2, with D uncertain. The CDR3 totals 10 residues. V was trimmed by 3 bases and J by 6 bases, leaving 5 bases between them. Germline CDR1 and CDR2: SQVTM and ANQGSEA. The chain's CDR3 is CSVDSDGYTF. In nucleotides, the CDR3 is TGCAGCGTTGATTCCGATGGCTACACCTTC.

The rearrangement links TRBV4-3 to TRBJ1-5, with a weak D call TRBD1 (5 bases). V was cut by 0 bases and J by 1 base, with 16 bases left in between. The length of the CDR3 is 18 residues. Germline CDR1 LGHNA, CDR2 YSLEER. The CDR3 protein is CASSQEMTGLNSNQPQHF. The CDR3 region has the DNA TGCGCCAGCAGCCAAGAGATGACGGGGCTAAACAGCAATCAGCCCCAGCATTTT.

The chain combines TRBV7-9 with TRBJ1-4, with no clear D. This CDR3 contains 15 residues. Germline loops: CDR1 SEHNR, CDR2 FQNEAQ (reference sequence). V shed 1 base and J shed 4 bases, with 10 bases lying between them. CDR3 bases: TGTGCCAGCAGCTTAGGTCCGTGGGTTAATGAAAAACTGTTTTTT. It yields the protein CASSLGPWVNEKLFF.

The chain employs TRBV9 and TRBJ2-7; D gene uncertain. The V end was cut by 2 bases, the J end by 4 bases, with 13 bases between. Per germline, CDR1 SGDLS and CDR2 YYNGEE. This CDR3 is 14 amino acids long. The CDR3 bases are TGTGCCAGCAGCGTGACCCCAGGAGTTTACGAGCAGTACTTC. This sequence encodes CASSVTPGVYEQYF.

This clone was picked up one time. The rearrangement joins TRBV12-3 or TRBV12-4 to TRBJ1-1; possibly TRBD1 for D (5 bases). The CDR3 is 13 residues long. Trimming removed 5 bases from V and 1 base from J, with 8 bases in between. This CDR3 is CASSPGQNTEAFF. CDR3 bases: TGTGCCAGCAGTCCCGGACAGAACACTGAAGCTTTCTTT.

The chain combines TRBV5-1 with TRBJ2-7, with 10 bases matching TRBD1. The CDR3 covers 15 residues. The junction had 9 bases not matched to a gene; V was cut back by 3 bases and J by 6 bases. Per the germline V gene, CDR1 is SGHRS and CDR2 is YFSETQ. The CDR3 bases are TGCGCCAGCAGCTCCCGACAGGGGGCGATGGTCGAGCAGTACTTC. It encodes CASSSRQGAMVEQYF.

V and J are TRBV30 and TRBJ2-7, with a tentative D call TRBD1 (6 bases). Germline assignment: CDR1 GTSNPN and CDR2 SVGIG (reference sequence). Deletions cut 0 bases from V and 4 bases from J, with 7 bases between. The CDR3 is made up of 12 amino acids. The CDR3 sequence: CAWSVTGYEQYF. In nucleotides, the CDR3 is TGTGCCTGGAGTGTAACAGGGTACGAGCAGTACTTC.

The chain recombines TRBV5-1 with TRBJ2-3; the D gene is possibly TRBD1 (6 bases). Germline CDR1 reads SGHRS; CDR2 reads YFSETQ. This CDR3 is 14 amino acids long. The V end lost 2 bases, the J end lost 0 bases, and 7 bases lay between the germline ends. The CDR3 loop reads CASSFQGSTDTQYF. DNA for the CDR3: TGCGCCAGCAGCTTTCAGGGGAGCACAGATACGCAGTATTTT.

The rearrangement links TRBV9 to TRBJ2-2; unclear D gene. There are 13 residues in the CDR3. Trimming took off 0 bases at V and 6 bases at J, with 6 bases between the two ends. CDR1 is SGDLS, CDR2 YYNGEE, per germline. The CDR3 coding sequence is TGTGCCAGCAGCGTAGCTACGTCCGGGGAGCTGTTTTTT. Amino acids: CASSVATSGELFF.

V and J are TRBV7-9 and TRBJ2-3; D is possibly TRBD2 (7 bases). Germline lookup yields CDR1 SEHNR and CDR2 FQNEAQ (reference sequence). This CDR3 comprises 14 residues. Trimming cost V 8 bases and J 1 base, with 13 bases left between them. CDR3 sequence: CASRGAWGTDTQYF. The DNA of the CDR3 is TGTGCCAGCCGGGGGGCTTGGGGCACAGATACGCAGTATTTT.

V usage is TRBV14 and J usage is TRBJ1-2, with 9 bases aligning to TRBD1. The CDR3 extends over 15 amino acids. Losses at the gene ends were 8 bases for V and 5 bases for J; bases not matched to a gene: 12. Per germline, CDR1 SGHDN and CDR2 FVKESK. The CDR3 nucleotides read TGTGCCAGCCCCTTATCCGGGACAGGGTATTATGGCTACACCTTC. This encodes CASPLSGTGYYGYTF.

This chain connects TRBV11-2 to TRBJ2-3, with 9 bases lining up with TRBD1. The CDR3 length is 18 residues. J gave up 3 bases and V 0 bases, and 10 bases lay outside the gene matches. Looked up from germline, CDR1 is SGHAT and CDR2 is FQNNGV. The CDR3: CASSLDSPGTGRTDTQYF. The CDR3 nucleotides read TGTGCCAGCAGCTTAGATTCTCCCGGGACAGGGAGGACAGATACGCAGTATTTT.

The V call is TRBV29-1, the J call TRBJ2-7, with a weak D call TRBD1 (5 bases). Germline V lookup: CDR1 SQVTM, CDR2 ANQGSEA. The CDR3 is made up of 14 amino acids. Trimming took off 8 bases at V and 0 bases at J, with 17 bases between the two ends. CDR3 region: CSPDGGRDSYEQYF. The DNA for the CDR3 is TGCAGCCCCGACGGCGGCAGGGACTCCTACGAGCAGTACTTC.

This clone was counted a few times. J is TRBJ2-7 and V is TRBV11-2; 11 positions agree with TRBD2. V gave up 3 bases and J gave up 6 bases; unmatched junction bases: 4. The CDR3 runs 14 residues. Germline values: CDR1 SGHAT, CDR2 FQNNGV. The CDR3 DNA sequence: TGTGCCAGCAGCTTCGGACTAGCGGGCGTCGAGCAGTACTTC. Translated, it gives CASSFGLAGVEQYF.

In DNA form, the CDR3 reads TGTGCCAGCAGCCCGGCGACAGGCCGAAACACTGAAGCTTTCTTT. This sequence encodes CASSPATGRNTEAFF. The chain is built from TRBV5-4 and TRBJ1-1; weak D call: TRBD1 (6 bases). CDR3 size: 15 residues. The V gene's germline CDR1 is SGHNT and CDR2 YYREEE (reference sequence). Deletions cut 4 bases from V and 2 bases from J, with 15 bases between.

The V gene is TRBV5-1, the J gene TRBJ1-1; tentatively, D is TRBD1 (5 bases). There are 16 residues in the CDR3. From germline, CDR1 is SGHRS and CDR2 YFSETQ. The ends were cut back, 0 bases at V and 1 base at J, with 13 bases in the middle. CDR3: CASSLAGAGANTEAFF. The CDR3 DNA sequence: TGCGCCAGCAGCTTGGCCGGGGCGGGCGCGAACACTGAAGCTTTCTTT.

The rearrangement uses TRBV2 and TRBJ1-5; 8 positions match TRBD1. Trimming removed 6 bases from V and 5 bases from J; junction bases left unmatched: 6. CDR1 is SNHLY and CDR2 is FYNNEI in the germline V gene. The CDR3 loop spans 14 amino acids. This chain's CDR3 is CASSGTGGDQPQHF. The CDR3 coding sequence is TGTGCCAGCAGCGGGACAGGCGGGGATCAGCCCCAGCATTTT.

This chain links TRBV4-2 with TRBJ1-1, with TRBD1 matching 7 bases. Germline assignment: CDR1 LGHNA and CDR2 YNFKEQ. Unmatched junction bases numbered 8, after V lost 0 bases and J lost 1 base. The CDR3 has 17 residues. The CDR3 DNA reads TGTGCCAGCAGCCAAGAATGGGGTGGGACAGCGAACACTGAAGCTTTCTTT. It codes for CASSQEWGGTANTEAFF.

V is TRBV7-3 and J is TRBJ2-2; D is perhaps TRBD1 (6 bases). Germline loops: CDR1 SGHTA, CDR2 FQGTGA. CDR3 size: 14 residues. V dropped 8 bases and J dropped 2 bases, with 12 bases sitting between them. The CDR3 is CASRRDINTGELFF. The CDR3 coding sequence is TGTGCCAGCCGCCGGGACATTAACACCGGGGAGCTGTTTTTT.

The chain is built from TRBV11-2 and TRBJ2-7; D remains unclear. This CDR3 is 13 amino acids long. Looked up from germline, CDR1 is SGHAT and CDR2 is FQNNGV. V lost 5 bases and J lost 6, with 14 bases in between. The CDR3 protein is CASSPRGPGEQYF. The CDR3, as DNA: TGTGCCAGCAGCCCCCGTGGACCAGGCGAGCAGTACTTC.

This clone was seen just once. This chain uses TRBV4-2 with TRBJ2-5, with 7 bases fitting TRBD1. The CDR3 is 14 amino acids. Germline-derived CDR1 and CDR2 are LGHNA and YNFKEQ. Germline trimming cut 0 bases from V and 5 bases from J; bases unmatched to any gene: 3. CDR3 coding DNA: TGTGCCAGCAGCCAAGACGGCAGGGGGGAGACCCAGTACTTC. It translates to CASSQDGRGETQYF.

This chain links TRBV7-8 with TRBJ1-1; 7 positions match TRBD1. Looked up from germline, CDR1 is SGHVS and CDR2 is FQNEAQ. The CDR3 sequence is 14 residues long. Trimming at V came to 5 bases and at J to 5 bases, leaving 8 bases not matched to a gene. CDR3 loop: CASSSRQGGTEAFF. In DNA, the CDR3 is TGTGCCAGCAGCAGCCGACAGGGTGGGACTGAAGCTTTCTTT. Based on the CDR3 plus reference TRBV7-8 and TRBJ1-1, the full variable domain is GAGVSQSPRYKVAKRGQDVALRCDPISGHVSLFWYQQALGQGPEFLTYFQNEAQLDKSGLPSDRFFAERPEGSVSTLKIQRTQQEDSAVYLCASSSRQGGTEAFFGQGTRLTVV.

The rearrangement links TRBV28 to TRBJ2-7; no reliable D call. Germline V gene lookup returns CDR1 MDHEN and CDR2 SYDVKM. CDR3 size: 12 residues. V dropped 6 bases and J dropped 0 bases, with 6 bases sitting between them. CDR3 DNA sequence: TGTGCCAGCAGATCCAGCTCCTACGAGCAGTACTTC. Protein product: CASRSSSYEQYF.

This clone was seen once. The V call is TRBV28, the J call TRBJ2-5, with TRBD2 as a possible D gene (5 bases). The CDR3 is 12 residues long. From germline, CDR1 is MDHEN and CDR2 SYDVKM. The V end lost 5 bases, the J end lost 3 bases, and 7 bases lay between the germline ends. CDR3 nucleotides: TGTGCCAGCAGTGAGGGTAAAGAGACCCAGTACTTC. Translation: CASSEGKETQYF.

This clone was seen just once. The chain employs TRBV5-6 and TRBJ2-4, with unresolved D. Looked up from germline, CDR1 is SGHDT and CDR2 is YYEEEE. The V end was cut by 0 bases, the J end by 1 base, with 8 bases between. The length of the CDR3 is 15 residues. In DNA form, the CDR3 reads TGTGCCAGCAGCTTGGAGGCTTTGGCCAAAAACATTCAGTACTTC. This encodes CASSLEALAKNIQYF.